The clone carrying this TCR beta chain was seen more than once but under ten times. Antigen specificity is unknown. One entry per CDR3 protein results from TCRdb running MiXCR on the 5' RACE reads. The data contain 46,000 or so distinct CDR3 sequences, 22% of them singletons. The CDR3 length is 15 residues. Trimming cost V 4 bases and J 6 bases; bases outside gene matches: 4. The germline CDR1 and CDR2 sequences are KGHDR and SFDVKD. The sorted Tregs were CD4+CD25+CD127-/low cells. Study-wide findings and caveats: Greatest tumor Treg TCR overlap was with tumor naive CD4+ cells.

The specimen was Tregs sorted from a lymph node. This receptor was obtained from a female donor with breast cancer. The V and J genes are TRBV24-1 and TRBJ2-1, with 11 bases identical to TRBD2. As DNA, the CDR3 is TGTGCCACCAGTGAGTTAGCGGGAGGGTTCAATGAGCAGTTCTTC. Its translation: CATSELAGGFNEQFF.